Detailed here is one T cell receptor beta chain. This entry is derived from a study of T cell changes during pregnancy in multiple sclerosis. Produced via immunoSEQ multiplex PCR; TCRdb's table is partial and in-frame only. In the table there are tens of thousands of clones, 94% of which are singletons. Trimming stripped 8 bases from V and 4 bases from J, with 18 bases between. The CDR3 has 15 amino acids. CDR1 is LNHDA and CDR2 is SQIVND in the germline V gene (reference sequence). The V and J genes are TRBV19 and TRBJ1-5; no reliable D call. This specimen consisted of peripheral blood, obtained in the third trimester of pregnancy. This sequence originates from a female donor with multiple sclerosis, enrolled in a pregnancy study. Written as DNA, the CDR3 is TGTGCCAGTCTTAGCAGCCCCTGGCTTAATCAGCCCCAGCATTTT. Encoded protein: CASLSSPWLNQPQHF. Drawing the rest from reference TRBV19 and TRBJ1-5, the complete variable domain is DGGITQSPKYLFRKEGQNVTLSCEQNLNHDAMYWYRQDPGQGLRLIYYSQIVNDFQKGDIAEGYSVSREKKESFPLTVTSAQKNPTAFYLCASLSSPWLNQPQHFGDGTRLSIL.